The rows below give T cell receptor beta chains drawn from one sample of a study of T cells in Graves' hyperthyroidism and ophthalmopathy. TCRdb fed the multiplex PCR reads into MiXCR, producing one record per CDR3 protein. The data contain more than 350,000 distinct CDR3 sequences, 14% to 15% of them singletons. Input material: blood. The origin of the receptors is a woman in her 30s with Graves' hyperthyroidism. Each CDR3 is given with its conserved first and last residue.

v_gene	CDR3aa
TRBV30	CAWSVLRGNYGYTF
TRBV12-3/TRBV12-4	CASSLLDSNEKLFF
TRBV30	CAWRDTDLGQYF
TRBV6-2/TRBV6-3	CASRISGPEQYF
TRBV12-3/TRBV12-4	CASSFAGVGEQFF
TRBV29-1	CSVSPRGELFF
TRBV3-1	CASSQAGGGTDTQYF
TRBV7-9	CASSPVTASGAISTDTQYF
TRBV10-2	CASRGQGANYGYTF
TRBV5-5	CASSLARLAGNQETQYF
TRBV5-1	CASSAWIVATGELFF
TRBV30	CAWWNSGSGANVLTF
TRBV6-5	CASSYSRLGSSYNEQFF
TRBV28	CASSTPGGAGTEAFF
TRBV10-3	CAISGPGLAGNGAQYF
TRBV20-1	CSAKDQAKNIQYF
TRBV18	CASSPPGLAGTYEQYF
TRBV12-3/TRBV12-4	CASSPTSWGSSGGYTF
TRBV11-3	CASSLGTSGRIDTQYF
TRBV28	CASSSVGQGAINEQFF
TRBV5-1	CASSLVPSGSVYEQFF
TRBV11-2	CASSLRGSNTGELFF
TRBV24-1	CATSDPPGTASYNEQFF
TRBV18	CASSPPKQVSGNTIYF
TRBV9	CASSFTQGRRETQYF
TRBV19	CATSTGWSEAFF
TRBV18	CASSLSYTDTQYF
TRBV20-1	CSAIPPRGKADTQYF
TRBV6-1	CASSDQGRGNSPLHF
TRBV11-2	CASSPTSGSSSSYEQYF
TRBV3-1	CASRQGSGEQYF
TRBV5-5	CASSPRGVGYNEQYF
TRBV27	CASRISVLETQYF
TRBV20-1	CSARNSFGFPYEQYF
TRBV11-2	CASSQDPTGTGNSYEQYF
TRBV19	CASSPGQVLSPQHF
TRBV20-1	CSAVSGSVGSGELFF
TRBV12-3/TRBV12-4	CASHFGGSGTQYF
TRBV6-1	CASSSQGAREKLFF
TRBV9	CASSQGGTNYNEQFF
TRBV20-1	CSAPESSGPNEQFF
TRBV2	CASSVDRGVNTEAFF
TRBV20-1	CSALSGEGNQPQHF
TRBV30	CAWSGTGFVSYGYTF
TRBV12-3/TRBV12-4	CASSLDSVGETQYF
TRBV11-2	CASSAKNHEQYF
TRBV18	CASSPNEESSYEQYF
TRBV7-9	CASSPGRDRGLETQYF
TRBV3-1	CASSPLGGSSTGELFF
TRBV27	CASSSLIISGDNEQFF
TRBV6-5	CASSYKTSGSNEQFF
TRBV18	CASSEWGQDQPQHF
TRBV6-1	CASNFDGLGEQYF
TRBV5-1	CASSLRGTGDRTDTQYF
TRBV24-1	CATSERNPGGAPGDDYTF
TRBV7-9	CASNVIGQVDTDTQYF